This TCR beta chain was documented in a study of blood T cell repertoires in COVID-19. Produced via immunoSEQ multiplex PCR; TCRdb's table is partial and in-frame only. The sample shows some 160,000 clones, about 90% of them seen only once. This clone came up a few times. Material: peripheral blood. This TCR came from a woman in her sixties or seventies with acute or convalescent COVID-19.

Here the CDR3 reads CASSSRTPSSYNEQFF. As DNA, the CDR3 is TGTGCCAGCAGTTCACGGACTCCCAGCTCCTACAATGAGCAGTTCTTC. V and J are TRBV6-5 and TRBJ2-1, with D tentatively TRBD2 (5 bases). The CDR3 extends over 16 amino acids. V was trimmed by 4 bases and J by 0 bases, leaving 13 bases between them. Germline V gives CDR1 MNHEY, CDR2 SVGAGI.